Listed here are 16 T cell receptor beta chains from one sample, sequenced in a study of T cell changes during pregnancy in multiple sclerosis. This table comes from immunoSEQ multiplex PCR, and its TCRdb copy is limited to in-frame clones, with some not included. The sample includes tens of thousands of clones, around nine tenths of them seen just once. The specimen comprised CD4+ T cells from peripheral blood mononuclear cells, sampled in the first trimester of pregnancy. The receptors were gathered from a female donor in good health, enrolled as a control in a pregnancy study.

This clone was detected once. V usage is TRBV7-8 and J usage is TRBJ2-7, with a tentative D call TRBD2 (8 bases). V lost 5 bases, J lost 2 bases, and 28 bases lay in between. This CDR3 has 19 residues. CDR1 and CDR2 from the germline V gene are SGHVS and FQNEAQ. The CDR3 region has the DNA TGTGCCAGCAGCCCAGGAAGGGGGCCCAACGGGAGGGAAACCTACGAGCAGTACTTC. It yields the protein CASSPGRGPNGRETYEQYF. The variable domain in full, with the rest retrieved from reference TRBV7-8 and TRBJ2-7, is GAGVSQSPRYKVAKRGQDVALRCDPISGHVSLFWYQQALGQGPEFLTYFQNEAQLDKSGLPSDRFFAERPEGSVSTLKIQRTQQEDSAVYLCASSPGRGPNGRETYEQYFGPGTRLTVT.

The genes are TRBV7-6 and TRBJ1-1; tentative D call: TRBD1 (6 bases). The ends were cut back, 5 bases at V and 1 base at J, with 17 bases in the middle. CDR1 is SGHVS, CDR2 FNYEAQ, per germline. The length of the CDR3 is 16 residues. CDR3 loop: CASSLGATGTNTEAFF. The CDR3 bases are TGTGCCAGCAGCCTGGGAGCGACAGGCACGAACACTGAAGCTTTCTTT.

This chain connects TRBV5-4 to TRBJ2-7; 9 positions match TRBD2. Per germline, CDR1 SGHNT and CDR2 YYREEE (reference sequence). The CDR3 is made up of 13 amino acids. J was trimmed by 3 bases and V by 7 bases; bases with no gene match: 5. DNA of the CDR3: TGTGCCAGCTCGGGGACTAGCAACTACGAGCAGTACTTC. This encodes CASSGTSNYEQYF.

On this clone: A junction boundary mismatches the germline segment, possibly from a read error. CDR3 bases: TGTGCTAGCAGCGTCGGACAGGGAGGCGAGACCCAGTACTTC. Translation: CASSVGQGGETQYF. The rearrangement links TRBV7-7 to TRBJ2-5; TRBD1 agrees at 8 bases. This CDR3 spans 14 amino acids. Germline lookup yields CDR1 SSHAT and CDR2 FNYEAQ (reference sequence).

The chain combines TRBV15 with TRBJ1-4; D unresolved. Germline CDR1 LNHNV, CDR2 YYDKDF (reference sequence). Trimming left V 0 bases short and J 5 bases short, with 7 bases between. CDR3 length: 14 amino acids. The CDR3 here is CATSRDRGNEKLFF. The CDR3 DNA follows: TGTGCCACCAGCAGAGATCGAGGGAATGAAAAACTGTTTTTT. The entire variable domain, with the rest obtained from reference TRBV15 and TRBJ1-4, is as follows: DAMVIQNPRYQVTQFGKPVTLSCSQTLNHNVMYWYQQKSSQAPKLLFHYYDKDFNNEADTPDNFQSRRPNTSFCFLDIRSPGLGDTAMYLCATSRDRGNEKLFFGSGTQLSVL.

This clone was picked up one time. The chain carries TRBV7-2 and TRBJ2-1; no firm D call. Trimming removed 5 bases at V and 3 bases at J, with 5 bases between. The CDR3 totals 12 residues. Germline-derived CDR1 and CDR2 are SGHTA and FQGNSA. CDR3 sequence (DNA): TGTGCCAGCAGCGTAAACTACAATGAGCAGTTCTTC. This translates into CASSVNYNEQFF.

This sequence joins TRBV6-6 and TRBJ2-1, with D unclear. CDR3 length equals 11 residues. Germline CDR1 is MNHNY and CDR2 is SVGAGI (reference sequence). V lost 4 bases, J lost 10 bases, and 8 bases lay in between. CDR3 residues: CASSSVSEQFF. The CDR3 DNA is TGTGCCAGCAGTTCGGTTTCGGAGCAGTTCTTC.

The chain has TRBV7-9 and TRBJ1-5; TRBD1 is a possible D gene (5 bases). Germline CDR1 is SEHNR and CDR2 is FQNEAQ (reference sequence). The CDR3 has 15 residues. Between the trimmed V and J ends, which lost 1 base and 4 bases, there was a span of 11 bases. CDR3 sequence: CASSLGGLKNQPQHF. CDR3 DNA sequence: TGTGCCAGCAGCTTAGGGGGCCTTAAGAATCAGCCCCAGCATTTT.

The chain has TRBV5-8 and TRBJ1-4; D remains ambiguous. This CDR3 has 11 amino acids. With 2 bases removed from V and 8 bases from J, the gap between germline ends came to 4 bases. CDR1 and CDR2 from the germline V gene are SGHTS and YDEGEE. CDR3 in DNA: TGTGCCAGCAGCTTTCGGGAAAAACTGTTTTTT. Amino acid sequence: CASSFREKLFF.

DNA for the CDR3: TGCGCCAGCAGCGTAGGACAGGTGAACACCGGGGAGCTGTTTTTT. As protein: CASSVGQVNTGELFF. V and J are TRBV5-1 and TRBJ2-2, with 7 bases that match TRBD1. The V gene end was trimmed by 4 bases and the J gene end by 1 base; junction bases not matched to a gene: 4. The CDR3 extends over 15 amino acids. Germline V gene sequence: CDR1 SGHRS, CDR2 YFSETQ.

The chain carries TRBV4-3 and TRBJ1-1, with D maybe TRBD1 (5 bases). V was cut by 2 bases and J by 3 bases, with 7 bases left in between. Germline CDR1 LGHNA, CDR2 YSLEER. The CDR3 is made up of 13 amino acids. This CDR3 is CASSQWGDTEAFF. The CDR3 DNA reads TGCGCCAGCAGCCAATGGGGGGACACTGAAGCTTTCTTT.

The rearrangement uses TRBV2 and TRBJ2-6; TRBD2 might be the D (5 bases). V was cut by 1 base and J by 3 bases, with 7 bases left in between. CDR3 length equals 15 residues. The germline gives CDR1 SNHLY, CDR2 FYNNEI. The CDR3: CASSEDGVGANVLTF. In DNA, the CDR3 is TGTGCCAGCAGTGAAGACGGGGTTGGGGCCAACGTCCTGACTTTC.

The chain uses TRBV5-1 and TRBJ2-3; 9 nucleotides align to TRBD2. CDR1 is SGHRS and CDR2 is YFSETQ in the germline V gene. The CDR3 is made up of 16 amino acids. J was trimmed by 0 bases and V by 5 bases; bases with no gene match: 7. CDR3 in amino acids: CASSSNSGRSTDTQYF. The CDR3 DNA reads as TGCGCCAGCAGTTCTAATAGCGGGAGAAGCACAGATACGCAGTATTTT.

CDR3 sequence: CSVVGKGETQYF. Here the CDR3 DNA reads TGCAGCGTTGTTGGTAAGGGGGAGACCCAGTACTTC. This chain links TRBV29-1 with TRBJ2-5, with D perhaps matching TRBD1 (5 bases). The CDR3 consists of 12 residues. Germline V gene lookup returns CDR1 SQVTM and CDR2 ANQGSEA. The V end was cut by 4 bases, the J end by 5 bases, with 11 bases between. The whole variable domain, remainder taken from reference TRBV29-1 and TRBJ2-5, is SAVISQKPSRDICQRGTSLTIQCQVDSQVTMMFWYRQQPGQSLTLIATANQGSEATYESGFVIDKFPISRPNLTFSTLTVSNMSPEDSSIYLCSVVGKGETQYFGPGTRLLVL.

The rearrangement links TRBV6-6 to TRBJ2-2; 7 bases are a match to TRBD2. CDR3 length: 14 amino acids. Germline V gene data show CDR1 as MNHNY and CDR2 as SVGAGI (reference sequence). The J segment lost 5 bases and the V segment lost 4 bases, leaving 4 bases of the junction unmatched. This CDR3 is CASSSTGGTGELFF. CDR3 sequence (DNA): TGTGCCAGCAGTTCAACGGGGGGTACCGGGGAGCTGTTTTTT.

The chain links TRBV5-1 to TRBJ2-3, with 8 bases identical to TRBD1. This CDR3 comprises 15 residues. J gave up 3 bases and V 0 bases, and 3 bases lay outside the gene matches. Germline V CDR1 and CDR2: SGHRS, YFSETQ. The CDR3: CASSLDGQGTDTQYF. CDR3 nucleotide sequence: TGCGCCAGCAGCTTGGACGGACAGGGAACAGATACGCAGTATTTT. Together with reference TRBV5-1 and TRBJ2-3, the CDR3 gives the full variable domain: KAGVTQTPRYLIKTRGQQVTLSCSPISGHRSVSWYQQTPGQGLQFLFEYFSETQRNKGNFPGRFSGRQFSNSRSEMNVSTLELGDSALYLCASSLDGQGTDTQYFGPGTRLTVL.